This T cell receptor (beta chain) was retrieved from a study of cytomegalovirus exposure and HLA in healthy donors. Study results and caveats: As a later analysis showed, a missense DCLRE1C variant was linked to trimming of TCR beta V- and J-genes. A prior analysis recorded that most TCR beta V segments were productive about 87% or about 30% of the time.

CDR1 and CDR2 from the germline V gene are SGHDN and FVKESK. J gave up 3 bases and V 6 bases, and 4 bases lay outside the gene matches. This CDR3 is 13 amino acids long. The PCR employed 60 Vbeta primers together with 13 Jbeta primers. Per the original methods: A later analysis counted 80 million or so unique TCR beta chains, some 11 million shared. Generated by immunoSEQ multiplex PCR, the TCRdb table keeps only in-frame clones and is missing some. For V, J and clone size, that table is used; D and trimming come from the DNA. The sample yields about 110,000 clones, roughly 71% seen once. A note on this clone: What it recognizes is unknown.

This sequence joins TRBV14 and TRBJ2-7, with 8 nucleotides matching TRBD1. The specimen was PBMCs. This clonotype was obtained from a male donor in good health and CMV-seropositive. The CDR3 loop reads CASRRTGIYEQYF. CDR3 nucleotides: TGTGCCAGCAGAAGGACAGGGATCTACGAGCAGTACTTC.